Sequencing of this TCR beta chain was carried out in a study of shared clonotypes between healthy human individuals. Study summary: Researchers drew samples from two women and a few men aged 18 to 49. Whole-study results and caveats: Represented diversity, genetic and exposure-history alike, was limited by few donors. Donor clonotype sharing was expected to depend on sequencing depth.

Note on this clone: Antigen unknown.

Repertoires were generated with immunoSEQ multiplex PCR, while TCRdb's copy carries only in-frame clones and drops some. The sample holds around 600,000 clones, less than 98% seen once. The CDR3 totals 16 residues. Germline V CDR1 and CDR2: MGHRA, YSYEKL. J gave up 8 bases and V 0 bases, and 8 bases lay outside the gene matches. The CD4+ fraction was divided into a CD45RA+ naive subset and a CD45RA-negative memory subset. The origin of this receptor is a woman in her twenties or thirties in good health. This rearrangement joins TRBV4-1 to TRBJ2-1; 9 bases are a match to TRBD1. Material for sequencing was naive CD4+ T cells sorted from blood. The subset was: CD45RA+ positively selected. This CDR3 is CASSQDKRQGDYEQFF. CDR3 DNA: TGCGCCAGCAGCCAAGATAAGAGACAGGGGGACTATGAGCAGTTCTTC.